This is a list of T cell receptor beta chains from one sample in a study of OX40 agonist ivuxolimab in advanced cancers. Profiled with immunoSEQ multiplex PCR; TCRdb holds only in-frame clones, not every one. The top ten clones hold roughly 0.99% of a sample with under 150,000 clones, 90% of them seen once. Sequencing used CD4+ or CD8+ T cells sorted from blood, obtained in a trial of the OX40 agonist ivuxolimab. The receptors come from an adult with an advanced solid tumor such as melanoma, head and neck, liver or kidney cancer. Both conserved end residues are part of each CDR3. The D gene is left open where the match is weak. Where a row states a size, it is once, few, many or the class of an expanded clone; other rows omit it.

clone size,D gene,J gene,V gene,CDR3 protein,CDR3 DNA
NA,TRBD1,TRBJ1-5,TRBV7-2,CASSLGPGTDYQPQHF,TGTGCCAGCAGCTTGGGGCCTGGGACAGATTATCAGCCCCAGCATTTT
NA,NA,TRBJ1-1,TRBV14,CASSQGRGNTEAFF,TGTGCCAGCAGCCAAGGCAGGGGGAACACTGAAGCTTTCTTT
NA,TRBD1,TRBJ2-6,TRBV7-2,CASSPRQGATGANVLTF,TGTGCCAGCAGCCCTAGACAGGGGGCTACTGGGGCCAACGTCCTGACTTTC
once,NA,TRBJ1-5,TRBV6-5,CASSHRGNQPQHF,TGTGCCAGCAGTCACAGGGGCAATCAGCCCCAGCATTTT
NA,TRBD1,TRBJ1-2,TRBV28,CASSMGQYNYGYTF,TGTGCCAGCAGTATGGGACAGTATAACTATGGCTACACCTTC
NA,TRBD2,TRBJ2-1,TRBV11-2,CASSYGLAGANEQFF,TGTGCCAGCAGCTACGGGCTAGCGGGAGCCAATGAGCAGTTCTTC
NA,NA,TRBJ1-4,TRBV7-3,CASSLEENSNEKLFF,TGTGCCAGCAGCTTAGAAGAAAACTCTAATGAAAAACTGTTTTTT
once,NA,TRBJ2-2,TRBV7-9,CASSLGAGHTGELFF,TGTGCCAGCAGCTTGGGGGCAGGGCACACCGGGGAGCTGTTTTTT
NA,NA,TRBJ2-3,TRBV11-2,CASSLGFVTDTQYF,TGTGCCAGCAGCTTAGGCTTTGTCACAGATACGCAGTATTTT
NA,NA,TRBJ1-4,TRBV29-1,CSVGTVFNEKLFF,TGCAGCGTTGGGACAGTTTTTAATGAAAAACTGTTTTTT
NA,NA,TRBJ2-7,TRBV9,CASSVSGAPELEQYF,TGTGCCAGCAGCGTCTCAGGGGCCCCTGAGCTGGAGCAGTACTTC
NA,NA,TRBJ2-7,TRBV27,CASGNGLEGEGQYF,TGTGCCAGCGGAAACGGACTTGAGGGGGAAGGGCAGTACTTC
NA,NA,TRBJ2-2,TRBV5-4,CASSLGFRNTGELFF,TGTGCCAGCAGCCTCGGGTTTCGGAACACCGGGGAGCTGTTTTTT
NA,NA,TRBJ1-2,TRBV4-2,CASSQEYSGYTF,TGTGCCAGCAGCCAAGAATACAGTGGCTACACCTTC
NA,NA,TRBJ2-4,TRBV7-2,CASSTDWRNIQYF,TGTGCCAGCAGCACCGACTGGAGGAACATTCAGTACTTC
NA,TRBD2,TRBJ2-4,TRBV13,CASPSGLAGGPAKNIQYF,TGTGCCAGCCCTTCCGGACTAGCGGGAGGGCCTGCCAAAAACATTCAGTACTTC
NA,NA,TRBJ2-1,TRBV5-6,CASSLASSYNEQFF,TGTGCCAGCAGCTTAGCGAGCTCCTACAATGAGCAGTTCTTC
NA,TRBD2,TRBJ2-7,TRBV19,CASSRPSGRYSDEQYF,TGTGCCAGTAGTAGGCCTAGCGGGAGATATTCCGACGAGCAGTACTTC
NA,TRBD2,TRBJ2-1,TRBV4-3,CASSQDAAGGYNEQFF,TGCGCCAGCAGCCAAGATGCAGCGGGAGGTTACAATGAGCAGTTCTTC
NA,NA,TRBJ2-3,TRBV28,CASSFDSGTDTQYF,TGTGCCAGCAGTTTTGATAGCGGCACAGATACGCAGTATTTT
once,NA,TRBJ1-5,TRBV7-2,CASSLTAPGPQHF,TGTGCCAGCAGCCTGACAGCTCCCGGGCCCCAGCATTTT
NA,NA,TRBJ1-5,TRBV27,CASSFSWGQPQHF,TGTGCCAGCAGTTTTTCCTGGGGTCAGCCCCAGCATTTT
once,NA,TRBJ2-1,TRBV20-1,CSAARYNEQFF,TGCAGTGCCGCCAGATACAATGAGCAGTTCTTC
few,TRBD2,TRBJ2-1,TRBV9,CASSRGTSGSYNEQFF,TGTGCCAGCAGTCGCGGGACTAGCGGGTCCTACAATGAGCAGTTCTTC
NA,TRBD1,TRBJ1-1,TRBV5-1,CASSEGQGNTEAFF,TGCGCCAGCAGCGAGGGACAGGGGAACACTGAAGCTTTCTTT
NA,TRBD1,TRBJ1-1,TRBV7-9,CASSSLTGGKFEAFF,TGTGCCAGCAGCTCCTTGACAGGGGGAAAATTTGAAGCTTTCTTT
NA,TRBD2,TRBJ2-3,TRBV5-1,CASSLGTSEADTQYF,TGCGCCAGCAGCCTCGGGACTAGCGAGGCAGATACGCAGTATTTT
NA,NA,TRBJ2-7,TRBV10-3,CAISVDRSSYEQYF,TGTGCCATCAGTGTGGACCGAAGCTCCTACGAGCAGTACTTC
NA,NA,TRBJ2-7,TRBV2,CASSGAEVSYEQYF,TGTGCCAGCAGTGGGGCAGAAGTGTCCTACGAGCAGTACTTC
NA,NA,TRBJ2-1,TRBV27,CASSLNLNNEQFF,TGTGCCAGCAGTTTGAATCTCAACAATGAGCAGTTCTTC
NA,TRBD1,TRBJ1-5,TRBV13,CASSPGQGYQPQHF,TGTGCCAGCAGCCCGGGACAGGGTTATCAGCCCCAGCATTTT
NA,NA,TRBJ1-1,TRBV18,CASSPDLNTEAFF,TGTGCCAGCTCACCGGACCTGAACACTGAAGCTTTCTTT
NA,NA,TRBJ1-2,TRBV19,CASSSRDGLYGYTF,TGTGCCAGTAGTTCCCGGGACGGCCTCTATGGCTACACCTTC
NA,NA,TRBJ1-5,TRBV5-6,CASSLGNQPQHF,TGTGCCAGCAGCTTGGGGAATCAGCCCCAGCATTTT
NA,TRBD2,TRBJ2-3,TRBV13,CASSLVAGDTQYF,TGTGCCAGCAGCTTGGTAGCGGGAGATACGCAGTATTTT
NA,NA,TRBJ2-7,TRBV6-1,CASVGRALSSYEQYF,TGTGCCAGCGTAGGCAGGGCCTTAAGCTCCTACGAGCAGTACTTC
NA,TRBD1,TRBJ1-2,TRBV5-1,CASSVDRGRYGYTF,TGCGCCAGCAGCGTCGACAGGGGTCGCTATGGCTACACCTTC
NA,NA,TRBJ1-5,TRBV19,CASRFGNQPQHF,TGTGCCAGTAGATTCGGCAATCAGCCCCAGCATTTT
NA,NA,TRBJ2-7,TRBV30,CAWRSRVSYEQYF,TGTGCCTGGAGGTCCAGGGTTTCCTACGAGCAGTACTTC
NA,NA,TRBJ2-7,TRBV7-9,CASSVTYEQYF,TGTGCCAGCAGCGTTACCTACGAGCAGTACTTC
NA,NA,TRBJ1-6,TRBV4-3,CASSQAHPLGSPLHF,TGCGCCAGCAGCCAAGCCCACCCTCTGGGTTCACCCCTCCACTTT
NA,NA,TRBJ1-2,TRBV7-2,CASSPGTNYGYTF,TGTGCCAGCAGCCCAGGGACTAACTATGGCTACACCTTC
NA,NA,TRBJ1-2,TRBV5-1,CASSLNGQGRNF,TGCGCCAGCAGCTTGAATGGCCAGGGCCGGAATTTC
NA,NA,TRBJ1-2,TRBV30,CAWNRAQTLYGYTF,TGTGCCTGGAATAGAGCCCAGACACTCTATGGCTACACCTTC
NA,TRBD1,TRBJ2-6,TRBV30,CAWSHRGTGANVLTF,TGTGCCTGGAGTCACAGGGGAACCGGGGCCAACGTCCTGACTTTC
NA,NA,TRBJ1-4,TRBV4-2,CASSLSKGGANEKLFF,TGTGCCAGCAGCTTGTCGAAGGGGGGAGCTAATGAAAAACTGTTTTTT
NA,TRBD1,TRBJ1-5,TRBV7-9,CASSLDRGYQPQHF,TGTGCCAGCAGCTTAGACAGGGGTTATCAGCCCCAGCATTTT
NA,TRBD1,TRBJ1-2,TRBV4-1,CASSQAGGSYGYTF,TGCGCCAGCAGCCAAGCAGGGGGCTCCTATGGCTACACCTTC
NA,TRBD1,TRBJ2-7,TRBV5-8,CASSLTRGLYEQYF,TGTGCCAGCAGCTTGACCAGGGGGCTATACGAGCAGTACTTC
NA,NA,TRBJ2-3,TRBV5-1,CASSRTESTDTQYF,TGCGCCAGCAGCCGGACGGAAAGCACAGATACGCAGTATTTT
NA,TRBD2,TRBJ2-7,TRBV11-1,CASTETSGSPSSYEQYF,TGTGCCAGCACCGAGACTAGCGGGAGTCCCAGCTCCTACGAGCAGTACTTC
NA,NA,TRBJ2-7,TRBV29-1,CSVRRAEYYEQYF,TGCAGCGTTCGACGGGCGGAGTACTACGAGCAGTACTTC
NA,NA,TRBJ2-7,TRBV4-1,CASSQDTGPRRSYEQYF,TGCGCCAGCAGCCAAGATACGGGACCTCGCCGCTCCTACGAGCAGTACTTC
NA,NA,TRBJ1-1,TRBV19,CASRFVAEAFF,TGTGCCAGTCGCTTCGTCGCTGAAGCTTTCTTT
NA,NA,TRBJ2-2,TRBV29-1,CSVDTGELFF,TGCAGCGTGGACACCGGGGAGCTGTTTTTT
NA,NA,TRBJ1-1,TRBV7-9,CASSFPPAGVDTEAFF,TGTGCCAGCAGCTTTCCCCCCGCAGGGGTCGACACTGAAGCTTTCTTT
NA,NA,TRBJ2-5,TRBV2,CASSKQGGEETQYF,TGTGCCAGCAGTAAACAGGGAGGGGAGGAGACCCAGTACTTC
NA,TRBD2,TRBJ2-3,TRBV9,CASSVGGSGRSTDTQYF,TGTGCCAGCAGCGTAGGTGGTAGCGGGAGGAGCACAGATACGCAGTATTTT
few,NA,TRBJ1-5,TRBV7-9,CASSARNNQPQHF,TGTGCCAGCAGCGCCCGAAATAATCAGCCCCAGCATTTT
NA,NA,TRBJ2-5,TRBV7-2,CASSLGGGHRETQYF,TGTGCCAGCAGCTTAGGTGGTGGACACCGGGAGACCCAGTACTTC